This section outlines one TCR beta chain sequence together with its context. Its target is unknown. CDR1 is MGHDK and CDR2 is SYGVNS in the germline V gene. This CDR3 is 13 amino acids long. The V gene lost 4 bases and the J gene lost 3 bases, with 10 bases spanning the gap. This specimen comes from a study of graft-versus-host responses after intestinal transplantation. For the study at large: Recipients uniformly received anti-thymocyte globulin induction, followed by tacrolimus and steroids for three to four years.

General study points: Some GvH clones appeared in ileal mucosa or blood before recipient bone marrow. High graft-versus-host to host-versus-graft clonal ratios were seen in allografts of patients with graft-donor T cell macrochimerism.

Sequencing was performed with immunoSEQ multiplex PCR; in TCRdb, only in-frame clones are kept and a portion is missing. The sample yields tens of thousands of clones, more than 80% seen once. This TCR derives from a human donor who was the organ donor for an intestinal transplant. Sequences were derived from unstimulated CD4+ T cells sorted from spleen or lymph node cells, sampled before transplant. The chain joins TRBV25-1 to TRBJ2-7, with a weak D call TRBD1 (5 bases). CDR3 sequence: CASSAAGYYEQYF. CDR3 sequence (DNA): TGTGCCAGCAGTGCTGCAGGGTACTACGAGCAGTACTTC.